This TCR beta chain emerged from a study of cytomegalovirus exposure and HLA in healthy donors (dated 2017 in TCRdb). Context from the whole study: In an earlier analysis of under 750 of the donors, 250 to 350 Gb of sequence data and some 100 million unique TCR beta sequences from roughly 190 million T cells were reported. A later genetic analysis used genome-wide SNP genotypes for about 60% of the roughly 700 donors, treating that subset as a discovery cohort. High-throughput TCR immunosequencing, statistical association of individual TCRs with disease status, and machine learning were combined to predict cytomegalovirus infection status. Class I and class II HLA loci were covered by the typing at four-digit resolution. A later analysis re-examined previously published TCR beta repertoires from roughly 720 donors and added high-resolution HLA genotyping to investigate patterns of TCR occurrence. The number of typed donors differed by locus: about 620-640 for A, B, C, DRB1 and DQB1; 500 to 550 for DQA1; approximately 600 for DPA1; and some 470 for DPB1. Because of strong linkage in the cohort, five DR-DQ haplotypes were treated as single units for association and clustering. The T cell repertoires of under 700 subjects were profiled by immunosequencing and related to cytomegalovirus serostatus. The study aimed to test whether cataloging public T cell receptors could reveal signatures of past pathogen exposure. Of the roughly 400 genotyped donors, less than 85% were placed in the genetic ancestry cluster associated with self-reported Caucasian donors. All discovery cohort repertoires had been generated on a single sequencing platform. A separate validation cohort of 90 to 150 different subjects was used in addition to the roughly 620-subject first cohort. Alongside the repertoire data, information on donor age, sex, ethnicity and CMV serostatus was compiled. Across around 400 genotyped donors of the cohort, an average of about 250,000 unique TCR beta nucleotide sequences per donor were sequenced, and roughly a sixth of those sequences were non-productive. The later analysis used no new phenotypic data to find candidate immune exposures, relying instead on TCR beta sequences and their occurrence across donors. In an earlier analysis of a few hundred of the donors, high-throughput TCR beta sequencing was used to judge whether each TCR beta V gene segment behaved as functional or pseudogenic. An early release covering 550 to 650 HLA-typed donors comprised about 300 gigabases of sequencing data and 85 million or so unique TCR sequences. The research as a whole found: V-gene and J-gene trimming of TCR beta chains was associated with a missense DCLRE1C variant in a later genetic analysis, and the association was replicated in an independent cohort. A further reported finding was that TCR beta sequences accurately predicted the HLA-A and HLA-B alleles for most subjects in the first cohort. A later analysis associated some 17,000 TCR beta sequences with specific HLA alleles at a false discovery rate of 0.05. In the study, around 160 TCR beta chains were listed as associated with cytomegalovirus. Linkage disequilibrium might explain the correlated functional status among segregating V segments, but an unknown experimental factor could not be excluded. According to the authors, the approach could potentially be generalized to other disease states and immunological phenotypes. Presence/absence analyses assumed roughly uniform sequencing depth across donors, an assumption that may not hold. Broadly in line with IMGT annotations, most TCR beta V segments showed up in productive rearrangements about 87% or about 30% of the time in an earlier analysis of several hundred of the donors. A group of highly shared sequence variants was considered likely to be a technical artifact of the sequencing pipeline. The 87-base-pair reads could not distinguish some IMGT-functional V segments, including TRBV6-2 and TRBV6-3, so those segments were excluded. A few of the identified cytomegalovirus-associated TCR beta chains were confirmed in vitro to be specific for cytomegalovirus antigens. A later analysis found that most CMV-associated TCR beta chains appeared HLA-restricted, with HLA associations seemingly driven largely by CMV exposure. Because HLA typing was unavailable for some donors at each locus, only the typed subset was used in association tests. This cohort had only TCR beta chains sequenced, and the lack of alpha or paired-chain data limited which features could be detected. According to a later analysis, TCR association rates differed among HLA loci, with DRB1 alleles showing the most associated TCRs and HLA-C alleles showing the fewest. The classifier was reported to diagnose cytomegalovirus status with high specificity and sensitivity in both the original and validation cohorts. According to a later analysis, parvovirus B19, influenza, CMV and Epstein-Barr virus appeared linked to several top co-occurrence clusters. Assigning TCR associations to individual alleles was difficult when HLA alleles, especially DR and DQ, strongly co-occurred. Because counts were too low, roughly 18 rarely observed V segments, including chromosome 9 orphons, were left out of the earlier analysis of 587 of the donors. Compared with equally common non-associated chains, HLA-associated TCR beta chains in a later analysis were more clonally expanded and had lower generation probabilities. In a later genetic analysis, fewer N-insertions in productive TCRs were reported among donors in an Asian-associated ancestry cluster than the roughly 700-donor mean. Most TCR sequences were observed very rarely across donors, whereas some public TCRs were present in many individuals. CMV serostatus was the only immune exposure information available for the cohort.

The library was generated by the immunoSEQ multiplex PCR assay. The multiplex PCR relied on a mix of 60 forward primers for TCR Vbeta segments and 13 reverse primers for TCR Jbeta segments. Amplification of the CDR3 region of rearranged TCR beta genes was performed with a multiplex PCR assay on genomic DNA. On the Illumina HiSeq System, the amplified TCR beta libraries were sequenced as 87-base-pair reads. The study's own analysis went as follows. In a later analysis, tens of millions of unique TCR beta chains were counted across the 650 to 750 repertoires, and about 9.9 million of these chains were shared by at least two donors. To remove PCR and sequencing errors, raw reads were error-corrected and collapsed into unique sequences using a nearest-neighbor algorithm that merged closely related sequences. V, D and J gene segments were assigned by aligning CDR3 sequences to IMGT reference sequences. For a sequence to be retained, a match of at least six nucleotides to both a V gene segment and a J gene segment was required. A rearrangement was called productive if the CDR3 had no stop codons and remained in frame with V and J, and every other rearrangement was called non-productive. CDR3 was defined according to IMGT convention as the region running from the second conserved V-encoded cysteine to the conserved J-encoded phenylalanine. In an earlier analysis of approximately 500 of the donors, sequences lacking an unambiguous match to a single V gene segment were excluded. In an earlier analysis of approximately 590 of the donors, a V segment was called functional when productive rearrangements were above 56.7%, and segregating when the standard deviation between donors exceeded 5%. A statistical classification framework was developed to diagnose cytomegalovirus status using the catalog of TCR beta chain sequences. V and J gene assignment, in a later analysis, came from comparing TCR nucleotide sequences with IMGT/GENE-DB human TR gene sequences. The TCRdist pipeline was used in a later analysis to assign CDR3 sequences and most-parsimonious VDJ recombination scenarios. In a later analysis, each TCR beta chain was defined by its CDR3 amino acid sequence together with its V-gene family, and reads lacking a unique V-gene family were excluded. In a later analysis, 450 to 600 highly shared, low-generation-probability nucleotide sequences were removed to address suspected cross-contamination and a sequencing artifact. A later analysis calculated a clonal expansion index for each public chain from normalized within-repertoire ranks of inferred template counts. A later analysis computed generation probabilities with a VDJ recombination model fitted to out-of-frame rearrangements, and checked the results against IGoR. In a later analysis, hypergeometric tests were used to score TCR-TCR, TCR-HLA and TCR-CMV co-occurrence, with a repertoire-size bias correction applied to TCR pairs. False discovery rates were estimated in a later analysis by permuting HLA or CMV assignments 20 times. In a later analysis, co-occurring TCRs were grouped with DBSCAN, and TCRdist sequence similarity was added when clustering was performed within HLA-allele-positive subsets. Repertoires with fewer than 30,000 or more than 120,000 public chains, plus five repertoires with anomalous nucleotide sharing, were excluded from co-occurrence clustering. The immuneACCESS repertoire file appears here via TCRdb, limited to in-frame rearrangements. These files lack a portion of the clones; in checked studies, under half of the deficit traces to unresolved V genes, and the cause of the others is not known. That table supplies the V and J calls and clone size; D and trimming were determined from the DNA. For this sample the table gives tens of thousands of clones, of which roughly 80% were detected only once. 6.2% of the sample rests with the top ten.

In the germline V gene (reference sequence), CDR1 corresponds to MNHNY and CDR2 to SVGAGI. The CDR3 runs 12 residues from the cysteine to the phenylalanine. Only the CDR3 part of the read is kept: 36 bases, read in frame from the first base. V loses 9 bases at its end and J loses 13 bases; junction bases beyond the gene matches: 14. The cohort comprised some 680 healthy bone marrow donors. Cohort members were all nominally healthy when sampled, although unrecorded immune exposures were likely present. The donor tested CMV seropositive and was one of the 289 seropositive cohort members. Each donor provided a peripheral blood sample, and peripheral blood mononuclear cells were used for TCR beta sequencing. The Qiagen DNeasy Blood Extraction Kit was used to extract genomic DNA from the blood cell samples. Turning to this clone: Its antigen remains undetermined. Per-nucleotide qualities are absent, and no much larger clonotype sits a single base away.

Specimen: PBMCs. The TCR was taken from a woman between 50 and 59 years old in good health and CMV-seropositive. The V gene is TRBV6-6 and the J gene is TRBJ2-7, with 8 junctional bases fitting TRBD2. Here the CDR3 is given as CARRAGAAWGYF. The bases read TGTGCCAGACGAGCGGGAGCGGCGTGGGGATACTTC.